The clone carrying this T cell receptor (beta chain) has more than one count but fewer than ten. This CDR3 is built from 13 residues. Germline values: CDR1 SGHAT, CDR2 FQDESV (reference sequence). V dropped 3 bases and J dropped 7 bases, with 12 bases sitting between them. The entry originates in a study of blood T cells in healthy people across ages. Alongside a J-beta primer mix, a sample-barcoded 5' primer served in a second PCR lasting about 6 to 11 cycles. TCRdb reanalysed the 5' RACE reads using MiXCR and keeps one entry per CDR3 protein. The sample carries around 1.5 million distinct CDR3 sequences, roughly a third recorded once.

The receptor comes from a woman aged 30 to 39 in good health. The chain has TRBV11-1 and TRBJ1-1; D unclear. The sequencing input was blood. This CDR3 is CASSFSDGNEAFF. CDR3 sequence (DNA): TGTGCCAGCAGCTTCTCTGACGGGAATGAAGCTTTCTTT.